Sequencing of this TCR beta chain was carried out in a study of spatial heterogeneity in lung cancer. Across the study: Consistently, beta-chain sequences turned up in larger numbers than alpha-chain sequences did.

Broader study findings: Mutation counts in tumors were tracked by counts of expanded intratumoral alpha and beta TCRs. Numbers of ubiquitous and regional expanded TCRs tracked ubiquitous and regional nonsynonymous mutation counts, respectively.

The sample's time point: sample taken at primary tumor resection. The donor population consisted of approximately 79 patients with untreated, early-stage non-small cell lung cancer. Sequencing of whole RNA from tumor, nontumor lung or frozen PBMC involved no sorting. TCRdb fed the 5' RACE reads into MiXCR, producing one record per CDR3 protein. Of 5,000 or so distinct CDR3 sequences in the sample, about 20% were seen once. Turning to this clonotype: Antigen specificity is unknown.

The sequences come from lung tumor tissue, collected at surgery. This clonotype was obtained from a male donor with early-stage non-small cell lung cancer.

The CDR3 spells CSASFRPSEAFF. CDR3 bases: TGCAGTGCCTCCTTCCGGCCTAGTGAAGCTTTCTTT. This sequence joins TRBV20-1 and TRBJ1-1; the D is unclear. The germline V gene encodes CDR1 DFQATT and CDR2 SNEGSKA (reference sequence). V was cut by 6 bases and J by 7 bases, with 15 bases left in between. The CDR3 is 12 amino acids.